This paragraph covers one TCR beta chain sequence. Its specificity is not known. The CDR3 has 18 residues. CDR1 SGHDT and CDR2 YYEEEE come from the germline V gene. The trim removed 3 bases at V and 5 bases at J, leaving 16 bases unmatched. The source of the sample is a study of shared clonotypes between healthy human individuals. Notes on the study in general: Non-shared clonotypes displayed generation probabilities falling below those of clonotypes present in all four donors.

Data came from immunoSEQ multiplex PCR; TCRdb stores just in-frame clones and leaves some out. This sample carries over a million clones, roughly 95% of them seen once, and the ten largest clones take about 1%. This sequence was found in a man aged 25 to 40 in good health. The chain uses TRBV5-6 and TRBJ2-1, with 8 bases that match TRBD2. Sequenced input: naive CD4+ T cells sorted from blood. As to subset: CD45RA+ positively selected. In DNA form, the CDR3 reads TGTGCCAGCAGCTCTATTGTTCTCGGGAGGGCGACAAACAATGAGCAGTTCTTC. It is translated as CASSSIVLGRATNNEQFF. The variable domain in full, completed from reference TRBV5-6 and TRBJ2-1, reads DAGVTQSPTHLIKTRGQQVTLRCSPKSGHDTVSWYQQALGQGPQFIFQYYEEEERQRGNFPDRFSGHQFPNYSSELNVNALLLGDSALYLCASSSIVLGRATNNEQFFGPGTRLTVL.